The text below deals with one TCR beta chain. It lacks a known antigen. Relative to the germline gene, one junction end is altered; a read error may explain this. Via the germline V gene, CDR1 is LGHNA and CDR2 YSLEER. The CDR3 contains 16 residues, cysteine and phenylalanine counted. This entry keeps only the CDR3 DNA: 48 bases, framed from base 1. The library came from multiplex PCR. For sequencing, an Illumina HiSeq 2500 was employed. Following protocols modified from ARM-PCR, the researchers constructed TCRbeta libraries through three rounds of nested PCR with primers (Table S4). Before sequencing, PCR products of 200-500 bp were excised from the gel and purified with the QIAquick gel extraction kit. For the original study's pipeline: Trimmomatic was used to clean the reads, FLASH merged the cleaned reads into complete CDR3 sequences, and MiTCR assigned the sequences to V(D)J germline segments. VDJtools was used to compute clonal diversity as the inverse Simpson's index. In-frame sequences lacking a premature stop codon were counted as productive reads. TCRdb ran its own pipeline on the public reads, namely fastp trimming at Q25 and MiXCR clone calling, and kept in-frame beta chains. Rows with a matching CDR3 protein are joined into one entry that keeps the most common DNA and genes. V and J calls and clone size were set by TCRdb, not the authors. Across this sample there are 120,000 or so distinct CDR3 sequences, with roughly 64% seen only once. Clones ranked in the top ten supply roughly 13% of the sample.

This entry is derived from a study of tumor and adjacent non-tumor tissue in lung cancer (dated by TCRdb to between 2017 and 2018). With respect to the entire study: Patients with adenocarcinoma (roughly 12), squamous cell carcinoma (2) and small cell lung cancer (1) were included in the cohort. The 15 enrolled patients, of whom around ten were men and 5 were women, were aged about 30 to 80 years and were diagnosed with TNM stage I to III disease. Sequencing generated a total of roughly 130 million productive TCRbeta reads, averaging approximately 3.8 million reads per sample. The study compared bulk TCRbeta repertoires between lung tumor tissue and matched distant non-tumor lung tissue from fewer than 18 lung cancer patients. More than 25 paired specimens, one tumor and one normal lung sample per patient, were profiled by TCRbeta CDR3 sequencing.

General study outcomes and caveats: TCR diversity was significantly higher in younger patients, and higher tumor TCR diversity was associated with shorter overall and disease-free survival. Neither the sequencing platform nor unique molecular identifiers are named or mentioned anywhere in the methods. Peripheral blood was not sequenced, so blood TCRbeta repertoires were not examined in the lung cancer patients of the study. The top 100 clones accounted for a significantly larger cumulative portion of the repertoire in normal lung than in tumor tissue. With only around 15 patients in the cohort, the authors noted that larger samples and more detailed clinical data are needed. Tumor tissue showed significantly greater TCR diversity (inverse Simpson) than normal lung tissue (about 400 vs 180, P = 0.0075, Mann-Whitney U test).

RNA was isolated from bulk unsorted tissue, and RNA quality was assessed with a NanoDrop ND-1000 and an Agilent 2100. All donors had newly diagnosed lung cancer, had not received prior chemotherapy, and were admitted for thoracic surgery in China between August and November 2014. Patients who had received previous radiotherapy or chemotherapy, or who had another concurrent cancer, were excluded from the study. Pieces of surgical tissue measuring about 1-2.1 cm3 were kept in RNAlater solution and stored at -80 degrees C until use. The rearrangement joined TRBV4-3 to TRBJ2-5; TRBD2 might be the D gene, on 5 matching bases. The sequencing sample was made of lung tumor tissue. The source is a man between 25 and 39 years old with non-small cell lung cancer. The CDR3 in this case is CASSRSNPGESETQYF. The nucleotides are TGCGCCAGCAGCCGAAGCAACCCCGGGGAGTCGGAGACACAGTACTTC.